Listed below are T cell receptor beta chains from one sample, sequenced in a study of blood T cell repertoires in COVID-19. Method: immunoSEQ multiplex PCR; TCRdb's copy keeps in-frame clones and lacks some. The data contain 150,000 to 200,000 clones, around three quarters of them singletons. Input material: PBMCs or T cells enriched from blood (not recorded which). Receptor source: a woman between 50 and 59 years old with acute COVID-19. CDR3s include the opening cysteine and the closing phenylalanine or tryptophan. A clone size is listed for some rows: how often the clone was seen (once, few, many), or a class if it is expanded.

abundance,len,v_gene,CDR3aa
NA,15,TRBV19,CASMDGGAGYNEQFF
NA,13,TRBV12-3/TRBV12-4,CASSQTGGNTIYF
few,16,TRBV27,CASSLGGTASGNTIYF
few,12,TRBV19,CASNSAGYGYTF
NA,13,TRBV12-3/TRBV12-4,CASSQGTTDTQYF
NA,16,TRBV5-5,CASSLLLTGGASGYTF
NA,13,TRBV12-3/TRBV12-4,CASKGESNQPQHF
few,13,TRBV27,CASSDYQGYGYTF
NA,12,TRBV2,CASSLQEEKLFF
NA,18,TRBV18,CASSPLSGVRTSYNEQFF
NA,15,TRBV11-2,CASSLGGGGWDTQYF
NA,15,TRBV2,CARPRGQGGTGELFF
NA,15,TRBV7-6,CASSVSSIPPIEAFF
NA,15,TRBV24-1,CATSDRGRSNQPQHF
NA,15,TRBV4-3,CASSQGGANTGELFF
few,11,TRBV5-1,CASTGDTEAFF
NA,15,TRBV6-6,CASVGTSRRQETQYF
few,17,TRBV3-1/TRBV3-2,CASSQDLYRQVDYGYTF
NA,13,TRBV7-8,CASSWTGFNEQFF
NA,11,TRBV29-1,CSTPRGHGYTF
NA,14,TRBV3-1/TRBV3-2,CASSPTGPEYGYTF
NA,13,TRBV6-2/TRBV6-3,CASSYPGQVIQYF
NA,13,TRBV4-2,CASSQVVKDTQYF
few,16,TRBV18,CASSPGQGVSGNTIYF
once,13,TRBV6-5,CASMGTGMNEQFF
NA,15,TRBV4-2,CASSQDYGRDETQYF
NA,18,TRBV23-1,CASTEQGRSGVCTDTQYF
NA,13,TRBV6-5,CASKEQRDDTQYF
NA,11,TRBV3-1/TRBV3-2,CASRGGTEAFF
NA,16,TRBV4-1,CASSQGTDGQNNEQFF
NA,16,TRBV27,CASSLSQTYSNQPQHF
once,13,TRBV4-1,CASSPHGSYGYTF
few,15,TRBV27,CASSPLAGGGETQYF
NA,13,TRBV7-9,CASSLASTDTQYF
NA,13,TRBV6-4,CASSGPSLDTQYF
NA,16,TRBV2,CASSRLGQGASQPQHF
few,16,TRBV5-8,CASSLNGRVSTHGYTF
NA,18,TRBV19,CASSPKRPGWGNTGELFF
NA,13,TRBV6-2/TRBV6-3,CASSYLATDTQYF
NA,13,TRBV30,CAWGTGGTQPQHF
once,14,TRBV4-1,CASSPGTGSREQFF
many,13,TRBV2,CAAKLGESGELFF
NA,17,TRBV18,CASSPSLAGGGTDTQYF
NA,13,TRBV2,CASSGTGGTEAFF
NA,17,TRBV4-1,CASSQGGRRQAGDTQYF
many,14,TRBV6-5,CASSYQGAHDEQFF
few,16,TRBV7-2,CASSLALGGVNTEAFF
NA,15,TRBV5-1,CASSPGVLMNTEAFF
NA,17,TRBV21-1,CASSRDRLCGLTGELFF
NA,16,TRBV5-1,CASSSSSRTTGDIQYF
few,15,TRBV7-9,CASSLRQGGVGELFF